A selection of T cell receptor beta chains follows, all from one sample in a study of shared clonotypes between healthy human individuals. TCRdb's copy holds only in-frame clones and misses some; the assay was immunoSEQ multiplex PCR. Here the sample spans hundreds of thousands of clones, 85% to 95% being singletons. Sequenced input: naive CD8+ T cells sorted from blood. The receptors here all came from a woman aged 25 to 39 in good health. The CDR3 runs from the conserved cysteine through the conserved F or W. A D gene is named only where the DNA matches it firmly.

>TRBV5-4|TRBD2|15
CASTLEAGPYNEQFF
>TRBV5-4|TRBD2|13
CASTAGGHDEQFF
>TRBV5-1|NA|14
CASQSAYSYNEQFF
>TRBV7-9|TRBD2|15
CASSPTRGSGNEQYF
>TRBV19|NA|15
CASSIGRGRPYEQYF
>TRBV28|NA|16
CASYRSRREGYTEAFF
>TRBV5-6|NA|15
CASTLGLSSGNTIYF
>TRBV13|NA|12
CASSLENQPQHF
>TRBV27|TRBD2|15
CASSPLAASTDTQYF
>TRBV6-6|TRBD2|15
CASSLAGGGVGELFF